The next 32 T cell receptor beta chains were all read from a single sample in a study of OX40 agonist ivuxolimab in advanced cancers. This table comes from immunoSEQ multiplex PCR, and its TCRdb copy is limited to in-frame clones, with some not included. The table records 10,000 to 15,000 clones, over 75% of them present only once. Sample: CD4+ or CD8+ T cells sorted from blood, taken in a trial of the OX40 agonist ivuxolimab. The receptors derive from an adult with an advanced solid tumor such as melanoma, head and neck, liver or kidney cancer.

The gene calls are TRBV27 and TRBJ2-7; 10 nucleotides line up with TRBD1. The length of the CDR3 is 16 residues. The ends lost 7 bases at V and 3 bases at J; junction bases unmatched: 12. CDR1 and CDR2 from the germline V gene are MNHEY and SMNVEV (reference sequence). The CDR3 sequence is CASTTLDRGPLYEQYF. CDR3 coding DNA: TGTGCCAGCACTACTCTAGACAGGGGGCCGCTCTACGAGCAGTACTTC.

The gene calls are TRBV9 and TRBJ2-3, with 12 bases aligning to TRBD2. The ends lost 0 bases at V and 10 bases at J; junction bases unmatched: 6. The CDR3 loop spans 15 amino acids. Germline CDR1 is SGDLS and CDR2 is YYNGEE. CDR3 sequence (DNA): TGTGCCAGCAGCGTAGCCCCTAGCGGGGGGGGTGCGCAGTATTTT. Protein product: CASSVAPSGGGAQYF.

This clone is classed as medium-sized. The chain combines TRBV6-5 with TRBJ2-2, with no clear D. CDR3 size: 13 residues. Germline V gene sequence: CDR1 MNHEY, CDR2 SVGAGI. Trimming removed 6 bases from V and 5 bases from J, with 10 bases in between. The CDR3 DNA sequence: TGTGCCAGCAGACCGACCCTAACCGGGGAGCTGTTTTTT. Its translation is CASRPTLTGELFF.

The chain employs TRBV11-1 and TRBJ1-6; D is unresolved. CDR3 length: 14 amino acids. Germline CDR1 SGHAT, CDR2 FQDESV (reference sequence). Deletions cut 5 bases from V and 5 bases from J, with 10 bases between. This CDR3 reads CASSPEGHNSPLHF. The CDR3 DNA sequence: TGTGCCAGCAGCCCCGAAGGTCATAATTCACCCCTCCACTTT. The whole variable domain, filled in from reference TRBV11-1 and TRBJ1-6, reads EAEVAQSPRYKITEKSQAVAFWCDPISGHATLYWYRQILGQGPELLVQFQDESVVDDSQLPKDRFSAERLKGVDSTLKIQPAELGDSAMYLCASSPEGHNSPLHFGNGTRLTVT.

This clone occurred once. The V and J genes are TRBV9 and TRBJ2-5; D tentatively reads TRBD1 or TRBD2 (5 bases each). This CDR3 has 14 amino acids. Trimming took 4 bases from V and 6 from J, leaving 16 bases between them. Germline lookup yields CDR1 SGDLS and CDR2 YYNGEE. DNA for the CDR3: TGTGCCAGCAGCCCTAGAGAGGGGCTACAGACCCAGTACTTC. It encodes CASSPREGLQTQYF. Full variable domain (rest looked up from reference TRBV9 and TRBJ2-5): DSGVTQTPKHLITATGQRVTLRCSPRSGDLSVYWYQQSLDQGLQFLIQYYNGEERAKGNILERFSAQQFPDLHSELNLSSLELGDSALYFCASSPREGLQTQYFGPGTRLLVL.

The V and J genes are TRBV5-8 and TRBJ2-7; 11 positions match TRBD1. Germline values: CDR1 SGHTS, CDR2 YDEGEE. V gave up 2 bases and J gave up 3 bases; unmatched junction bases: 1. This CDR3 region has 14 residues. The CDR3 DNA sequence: TGTGCCAGCAGCTTCGGGACAGGGGGCTACGAGCAGTACTTC. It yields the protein CASSFGTGGYEQYF.

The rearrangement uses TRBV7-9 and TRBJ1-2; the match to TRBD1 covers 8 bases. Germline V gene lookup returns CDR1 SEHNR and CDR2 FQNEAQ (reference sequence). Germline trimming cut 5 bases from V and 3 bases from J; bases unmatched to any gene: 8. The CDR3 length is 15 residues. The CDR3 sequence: CASSPPGQGYYGYTF. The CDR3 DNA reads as TGTGCCAGCAGCCCGCCTGGACAGGGTTACTATGGCTACACCTTC. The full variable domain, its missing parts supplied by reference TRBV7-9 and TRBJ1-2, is DTGVSQNPRHKITKRGQNVTFRCDPISEHNRLYWYRQTLGQGPEFLTYFQNEAQLEKSRLLSDRFSAERPKGSFSTLEIQRTEQGDSAMYLCASSPPGQGYYGYTFGSGTRLTVV.

The chain's CDR3 is CASSSTGSYEQYF. The CDR3 nucleotides are TGTGCCAGCAGCTCGACAGGCTCCTACGAGCAGTACTTC. This chain connects TRBV11-3 to TRBJ2-7; weak D call: TRBD1 (6 bases). The germline gives CDR1 SGHNT, CDR2 YENEEA. V was shortened by 4 bases and J by 0 bases, with 7 bases between the two germline ends. There are 13 residues in the CDR3.

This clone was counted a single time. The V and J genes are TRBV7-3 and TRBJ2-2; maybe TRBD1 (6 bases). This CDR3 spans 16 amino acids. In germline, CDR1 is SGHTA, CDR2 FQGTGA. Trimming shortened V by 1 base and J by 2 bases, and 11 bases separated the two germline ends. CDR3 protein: CASSLMGQRNTGELFF. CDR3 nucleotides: TGTGCCAGCAGCTTAATGGGACAACGAAACACCGGGGAGCTGTTTTTT.

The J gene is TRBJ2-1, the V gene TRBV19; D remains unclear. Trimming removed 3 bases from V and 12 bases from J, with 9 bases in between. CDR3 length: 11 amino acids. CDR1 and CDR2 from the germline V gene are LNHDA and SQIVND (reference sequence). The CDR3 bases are TGTGCCAGTAGTATGGGTTGGGGGCAGTTCTTC. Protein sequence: CASSMGWGQFF.

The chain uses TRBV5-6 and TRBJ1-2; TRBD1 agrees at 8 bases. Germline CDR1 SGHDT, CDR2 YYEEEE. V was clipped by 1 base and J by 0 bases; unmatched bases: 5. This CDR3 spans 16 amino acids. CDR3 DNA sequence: TGTGCCAGCAGCTTGTGGGGGACAGGACCTAACTATGGCTACACCTTC. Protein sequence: CASSLWGTGPNYGYTF.

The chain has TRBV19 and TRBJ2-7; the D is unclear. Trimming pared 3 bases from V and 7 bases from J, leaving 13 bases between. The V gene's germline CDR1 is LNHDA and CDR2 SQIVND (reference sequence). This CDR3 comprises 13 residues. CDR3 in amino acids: CASSILGTPEQYF. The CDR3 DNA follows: TGTGCCAGTAGTATTCTGGGCACTCCGGAGCAGTACTTC.

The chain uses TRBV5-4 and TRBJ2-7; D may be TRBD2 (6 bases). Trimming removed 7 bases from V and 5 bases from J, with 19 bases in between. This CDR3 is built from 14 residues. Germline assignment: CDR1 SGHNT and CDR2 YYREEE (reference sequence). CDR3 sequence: CASQTEGRLDEQYF. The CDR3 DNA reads TGTGCCAGCCAAACGGAGGGGCGCCTCGACGAGCAGTACTTC. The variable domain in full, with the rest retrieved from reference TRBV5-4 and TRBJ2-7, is ETGVTQSPTHLIKTRGQQVTLRCSSQSGHNTVSWYQQALGQGPQFIFQYYREEENGRGNFPPRFSGLQFPNYSSELNVNALELDDSALYLCASQTEGRLDEQYFGPGTRLTVT.

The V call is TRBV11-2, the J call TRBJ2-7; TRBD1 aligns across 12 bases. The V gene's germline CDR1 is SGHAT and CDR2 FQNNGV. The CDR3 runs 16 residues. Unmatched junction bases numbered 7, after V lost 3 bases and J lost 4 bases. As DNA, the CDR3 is TGTGCCAGCAGCTTCGCGCGGGGACAGGGGGCTTACGAGCAGTACTTC. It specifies CASSFARGQGAYEQYF. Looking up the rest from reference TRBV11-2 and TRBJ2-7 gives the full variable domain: EAGVAQSPRYKIIEKRQSVAFWCNPISGHATLYWYQQILGQGPKLLIQFQNNGVVDDSQLPKDRFSAERLKGVDSTLKIQPAKLEDSAVYLCASSFARGQGAYEQYFGPGTRLTVT.

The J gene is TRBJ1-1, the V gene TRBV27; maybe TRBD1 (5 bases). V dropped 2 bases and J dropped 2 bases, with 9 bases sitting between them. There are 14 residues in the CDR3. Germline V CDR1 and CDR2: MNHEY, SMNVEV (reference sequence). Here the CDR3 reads CASSLGRVNTEAFF. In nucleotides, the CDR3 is TGTGCCAGCAGTTTAGGCAGGGTTAACACTGAAGCTTTCTTT.

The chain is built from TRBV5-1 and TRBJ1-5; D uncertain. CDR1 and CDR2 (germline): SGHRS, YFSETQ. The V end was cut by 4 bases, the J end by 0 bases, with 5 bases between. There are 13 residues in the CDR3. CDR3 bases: TGCGCCAGCAGCCTGGGTAGCAATCAGCCCCAGCATTTT. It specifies CASSLGSNQPQHF.

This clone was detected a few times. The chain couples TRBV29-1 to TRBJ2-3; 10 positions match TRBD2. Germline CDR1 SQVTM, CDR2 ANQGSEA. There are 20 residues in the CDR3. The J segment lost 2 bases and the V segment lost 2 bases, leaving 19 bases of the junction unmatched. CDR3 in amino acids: CSVEQVEAGGLFGITDTQYF. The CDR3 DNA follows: TGCAGCGTTGAACAGGTGGAAGCGGGGGGGCTTTTCGGGATCACAGATACGCAGTATTTT.

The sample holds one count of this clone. Here the CDR3 DNA reads TGTGCCAGCAGTATCGGGACAGGGTATAGGTCACCCCTCCACTTT. It yields the protein CASSIGTGYRSPLHF. The rearrangement uses TRBV6-9 and TRBJ1-6, with TRBD1 identical over 9 bases. The V gene end was trimmed by 5 bases and the J gene end by 10 bases; junction bases not matched to a gene: 9. CDR3 size: 15 residues. Per the germline V gene, CDR1 is MNHGY and CDR2 is SVAAGI.

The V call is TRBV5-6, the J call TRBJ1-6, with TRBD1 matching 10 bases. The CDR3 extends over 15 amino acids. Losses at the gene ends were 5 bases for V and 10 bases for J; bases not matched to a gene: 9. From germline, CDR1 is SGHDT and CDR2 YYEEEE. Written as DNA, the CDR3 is TGTGCCAGCAGTTGGCTGGGACAGGGGTTGTCACCCCTCCACTTT. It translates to CASSWLGQGLSPLHF.

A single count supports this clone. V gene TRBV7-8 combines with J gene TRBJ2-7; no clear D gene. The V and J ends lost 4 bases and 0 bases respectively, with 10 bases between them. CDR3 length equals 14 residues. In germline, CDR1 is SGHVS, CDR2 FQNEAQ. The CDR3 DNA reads TGTGCCAGCAGCTCTCCTTCGCTCTCCTACGAGCAGTACTTC. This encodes CASSSPSLSYEQYF. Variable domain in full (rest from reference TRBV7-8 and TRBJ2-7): GAGVSQSPRYKVAKRGQDVALRCDPISGHVSLFWYQQALGQGPEFLTYFQNEAQLDKSGLPSDRFFAERPEGSVSTLKIQRTQQEDSAVYLCASSSPSLSYEQYFGPGTRLTVT.

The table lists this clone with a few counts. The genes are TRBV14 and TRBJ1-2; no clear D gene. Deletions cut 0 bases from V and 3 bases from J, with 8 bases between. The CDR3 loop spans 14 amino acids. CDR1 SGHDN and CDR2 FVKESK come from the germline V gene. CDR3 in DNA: TGTGCCAGCAGCCAAGACTACGGATACTATGGCTACACCTTC. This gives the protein CASSQDYGYYGYTF. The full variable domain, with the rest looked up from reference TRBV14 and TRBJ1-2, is EAGVTQFPSHSVIEKGQTVTLRCDPISGHDNLYWYRRVMGKEIKFLLHFVKESKQDESGMPNNRFLAERTGGTYSTLKVQPAELEDSGVYFCASSQDYGYYGYTFGSGTRLTVV.

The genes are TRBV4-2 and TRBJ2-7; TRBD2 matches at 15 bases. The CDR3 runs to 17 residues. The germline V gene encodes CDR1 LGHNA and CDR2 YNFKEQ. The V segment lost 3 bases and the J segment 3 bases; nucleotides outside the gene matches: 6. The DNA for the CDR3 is TGTGCCAGCAGCCAGGCAGGACTAGCGGGGGGGCACTACGAGCAGTACTTC. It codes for CASSQAGLAGGHYEQYF.

CDR3 amino acids: CASGTPVAGGITDTQYF. CDR3 DNA sequence: TGTGCCAGCGGCACTCCTGTAGCGGGGGGTATCACAGATACGCAGTATTTT. The genes are TRBV9 and TRBJ2-3; 10 nucleotides match TRBD2. CDR3 length equals 17 residues. CDR1 and CDR2 from the germline V gene are SGDLS and YYNGEE. V lost 7 bases and J lost 2; bases outside the gene matches: 13.

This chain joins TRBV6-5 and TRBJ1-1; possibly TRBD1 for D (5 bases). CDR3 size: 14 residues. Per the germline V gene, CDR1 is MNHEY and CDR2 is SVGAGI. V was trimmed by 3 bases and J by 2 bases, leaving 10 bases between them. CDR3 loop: CASSYRGVNTEAFF. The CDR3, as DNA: TGTGCCAGCAGTTATAGGGGAGTAAACACTGAAGCTTTCTTT.

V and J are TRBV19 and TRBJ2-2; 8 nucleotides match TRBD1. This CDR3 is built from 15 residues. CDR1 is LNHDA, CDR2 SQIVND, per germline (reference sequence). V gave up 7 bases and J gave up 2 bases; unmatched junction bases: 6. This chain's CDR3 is CASKTGAINTGELFF. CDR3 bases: TGTGCCAGTAAGACAGGGGCCATTAACACCGGGGAGCTGTTTTTT.

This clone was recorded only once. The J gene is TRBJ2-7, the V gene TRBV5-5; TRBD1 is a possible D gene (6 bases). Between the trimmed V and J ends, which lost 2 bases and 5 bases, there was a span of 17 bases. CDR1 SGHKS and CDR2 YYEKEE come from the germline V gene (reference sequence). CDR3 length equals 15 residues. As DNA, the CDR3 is TGTGCCAGCAGCTTCCAACAGGGATGGGTTAACGAGCAGTACTTC. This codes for CASSFQQGWVNEQYF.

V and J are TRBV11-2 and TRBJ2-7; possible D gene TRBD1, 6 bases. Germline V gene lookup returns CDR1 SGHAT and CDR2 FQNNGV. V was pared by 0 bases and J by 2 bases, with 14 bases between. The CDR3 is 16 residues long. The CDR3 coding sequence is TGTGCCAGCAGCTTAGATGTAGACAGGAAACCCTACGAGCAGTACTTC. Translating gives CASSLDVDRKPYEQYF.

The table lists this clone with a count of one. The CDR3 region is CTSSQLGLYSEDTQYF. Here the CDR3 DNA reads TGCACCAGCAGCCAACTGGGACTTTACTCCGAAGATACGCAGTATTTT. The chain joins TRBV1 to TRBJ2-3; the DNA was not compared with TRBD2, the D call given in the table. TRBV1 corresponds to a pseudogene. This CDR3 has 16 residues.

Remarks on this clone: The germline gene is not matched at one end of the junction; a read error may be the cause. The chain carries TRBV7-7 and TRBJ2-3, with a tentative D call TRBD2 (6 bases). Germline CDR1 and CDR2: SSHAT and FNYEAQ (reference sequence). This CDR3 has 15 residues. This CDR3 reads CASSRSPGDTDTQYF. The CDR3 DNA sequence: TGTGCTAGCAGCCGTTCACCGGGGGACACAGATACGCAGTATTTT.

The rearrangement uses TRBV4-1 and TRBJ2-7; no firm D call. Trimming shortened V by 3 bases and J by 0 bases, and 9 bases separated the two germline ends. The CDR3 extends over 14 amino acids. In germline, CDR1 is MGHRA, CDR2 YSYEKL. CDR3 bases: TGCGCCAGCAGCCAGGAGAGGAGCTCCTACGAGCAGTACTTC. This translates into CASSQERSSYEQYF.

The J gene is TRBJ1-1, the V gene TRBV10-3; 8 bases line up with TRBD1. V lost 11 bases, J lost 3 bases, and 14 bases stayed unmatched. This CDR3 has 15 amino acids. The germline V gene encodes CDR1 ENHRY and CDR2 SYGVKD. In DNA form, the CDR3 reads TGTGCCGTATTATCAGGGGGCGCGGTAGACACTGAAGCTTTCTTT. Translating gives CAVLSGGAVDTEAFF.

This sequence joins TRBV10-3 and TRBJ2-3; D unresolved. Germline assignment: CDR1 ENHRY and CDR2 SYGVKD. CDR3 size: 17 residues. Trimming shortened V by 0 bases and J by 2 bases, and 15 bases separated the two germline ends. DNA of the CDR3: TGTGCCATCAGTGAGTCGGATAGGGCAAGAGACACAGATACGCAGTATTTT. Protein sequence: CAISESDRARDTDTQYF.